Sequencing of this TCR beta chain was carried out in a study of control samples from healthy donors and cancer patients. This clone was seen only once. CDR3 length equals 14 residues. The ends were cut back, 1 base at V and 2 bases at J, with 8 bases in the middle. Germline values: CDR1 SGHRS, CDR2 YFSETQ. Clones were read by immunoSEQ multiplex PCR, and TCRdb kept only the in-frame ones, dropping some. The data contain roughly 80,000 clones, almost 95% of them singletons. Sequences were obtained from blood. This chain connects TRBV5-1 to TRBJ2-3; D gene ambiguous. The receptor was isolated from a woman aged 60-75 years in good health. The CDR3 nucleotides are TGCGCCAGCAGCTTGTCACTACACACAGATACGCAGTATTTT. Protein: CASSLSLHTDTQYF.